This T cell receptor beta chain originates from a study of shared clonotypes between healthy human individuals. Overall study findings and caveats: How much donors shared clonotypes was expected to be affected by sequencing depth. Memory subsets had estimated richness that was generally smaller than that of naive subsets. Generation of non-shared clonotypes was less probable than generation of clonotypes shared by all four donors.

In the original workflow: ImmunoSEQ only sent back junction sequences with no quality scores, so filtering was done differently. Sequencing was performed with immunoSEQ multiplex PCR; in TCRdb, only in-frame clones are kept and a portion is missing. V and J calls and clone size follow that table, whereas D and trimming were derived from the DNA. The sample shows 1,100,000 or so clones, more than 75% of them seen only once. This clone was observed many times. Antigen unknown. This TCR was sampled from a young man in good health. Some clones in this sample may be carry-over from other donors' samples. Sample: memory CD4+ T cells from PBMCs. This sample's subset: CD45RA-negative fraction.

The CDR3 DNA reads as TGTGCCAGCAGCCCCGGGACCACGCAGCAGTACTTC. As protein: CASSPGTTQQYF. The rearrangement links TRBV6-5 to TRBJ2-7, with D perhaps assigned TRBD1 or TRBD2 (5 bases each). The V gene lost 6 bases and the J gene lost 8 bases, with 14 bases spanning the gap. CDR1 and CDR2 from the germline V gene are MNHEY and SVGAGI. There are 12 residues in the CDR3.